These T cell receptor beta chains were read from a single sample in a study of blood T cell repertoires in COVID-19. The data were produced by immunoSEQ multiplex PCR, yet TCRdb's version contains in-frame clones alone and is incomplete. Of 150,000 or so clones in the sample, over 80% were seen once. Specimen: PBMCs or T cells enriched from blood (not recorded which). These receptors were taken from a woman between 45 and 60 years old who had recovered from COVID-19. Both conserved end residues are part of each CDR3. The D gene is left open where the match is weak. Size is stated for part of the rows, as once, few or many counts, or as a class when the clone is expanded.

clone_size d_call j_call v_call cdr3_nt cdr3_aa
few NA TRBJ1-2 TRBV28 TGTGCCAGCAGAGAGCGGGGGGGTGGGAATGGCTACACCTTC CASRERGGGNGYTF
NA NA TRBJ1-1 TRBV19 TGTGCCAGTGAGGCAGGGCGGCTCGGTAACACTGAAGCTTTCTTT CASEAGRLGNTEAFF
once NA TRBJ2-1 TRBV3-1/TRBV3-2 TGTGCCAGCAGCCCCGACGGGGGACCCTACAATGAGCAGTTCTTC CASSPDGGPYNEQFF
NA NA TRBJ2-6 TRBV4-1 TGCGCCAGCAGCCCCAGGCAACTCTCTGGGGCCAACGTCCTGACTTTC CASSPRQLSGANVLTF
NA NA TRBJ1-3 TRBV7-9 TGTGCCAGCAGCCCCCGGGGGGACGGAAACACCATATATTTT CASSPRGDGNTIYF
NA NA TRBJ2-1 TRBV11-3 TGTGCCAGCAGCCCCTTTGCATTGGCGGGAATAAAGAACAATGAGCAGTTCTTC CASSPFALAGIKNNEQFF
NA NA TRBJ2-3 TRBV14 TGTGCCAGCAGCCAAGTCGGACTCACAGATACGCAGTATTTT CASSQVGLTDTQYF
NA NA TRBJ1-2 TRBV11-2 TGTGCCAGCAGCCTGGACGTAATGGAGGGCGTTTTCACCTTC CASSLDVMEGVFTF
once TRBD2 TRBJ2-3 TRBV5-1 TGCGCCAGCAGTTGGAGACTAGCGGGGGGAGGAGATACGCAGTATTTT CASSWRLAGGGDTQYF
NA NA TRBJ1-6 TRBV6-1 TGTGCCAGCAGTGAAGCCCCTAGGAATTCACCCCTCCACTTT CASSEAPRNSPLHF
NA NA TRBJ2-1 TRBV29-1 TGCAGCGTTGAAGCTCCCGGGACTTCTTATTCCTACAATGAGCAGTTCTTC CSVEAPGTSYSYNEQFF
NA TRBD1 TRBJ1-4 TRBV28 TGTGCCAGCAGCTCTTTGACCGGGACAGGGGATGAAAAACTGTTTTTT CASSSLTGTGDEKLFF